This T cell receptor beta chain is from a study of spatial heterogeneity in lung cancer. Study in general: Consistently, beta-chain sequences turned up in larger numbers than alpha-chain sequences did. Strong correlation linked TCR transcript counts in tumor regions to a T cell module score derived from matched bulk RNA-seq. For the average unique TCR and UMI combination, more than nine occurrences appeared in raw reads.

This clonotype was counted ten times or more. Antigen specificity is unknown. The time point: sample taken at primary tumor resection. The length of the CDR3 is 13 residues. CDR1 and CDR2 (germline): ENHRY, SYGVKD. Trimming took 9 bases from V and 8 from J; bases not matched to a gene: 9. Study-wide results and limits: Ubiquitous expanded TCR counts tracked ubiquitous nonsynonymous mutations, and regional counts tracked regional ones. Tumors with more nonsynonymous mutations had more expanded intratumoral alpha and beta TCRs.

TCRdb re-derived calls from the 5' RACE reads in MiXCR, one entry per CDR3 protein. The sample yields some 7,900 distinct CDR3 sequences, 6.5% to 7.5% seen once. The J gene is TRBJ2-1, the V gene TRBV10-3; 8 bases are a match to TRBD2. Sequencing used lung tumor tissue, obtained at surgery. The TCR sequence derives from a female donor with early-stage non-small cell lung cancer. The CDR3, as DNA: TGTGCCATTCAAGGACTAGCTGGGGATGAGCAGTTCTTC. Its protein product is CAIQGLAGDEQFF.